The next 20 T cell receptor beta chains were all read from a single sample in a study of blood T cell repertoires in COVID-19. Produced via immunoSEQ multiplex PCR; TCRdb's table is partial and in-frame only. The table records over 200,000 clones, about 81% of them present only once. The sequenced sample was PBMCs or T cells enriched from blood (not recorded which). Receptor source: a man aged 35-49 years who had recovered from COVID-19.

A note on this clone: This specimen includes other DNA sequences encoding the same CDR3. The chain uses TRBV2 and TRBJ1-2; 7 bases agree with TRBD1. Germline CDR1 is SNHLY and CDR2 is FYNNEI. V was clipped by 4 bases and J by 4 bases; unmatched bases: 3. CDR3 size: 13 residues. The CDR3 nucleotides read TGTGCCAGCAGTGGACAGGGTCTCTATGGCTACACCTTC. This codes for CASSGQGLYGYTF.

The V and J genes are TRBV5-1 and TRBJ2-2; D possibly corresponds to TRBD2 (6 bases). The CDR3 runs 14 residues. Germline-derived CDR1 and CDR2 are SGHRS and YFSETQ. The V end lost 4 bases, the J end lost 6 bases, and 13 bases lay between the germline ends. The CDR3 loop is CASSPGLIAGELFF. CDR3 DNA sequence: TGCGCCAGCAGCCCAGGACTAATCGCCGGGGAGCTGTTTTTT.

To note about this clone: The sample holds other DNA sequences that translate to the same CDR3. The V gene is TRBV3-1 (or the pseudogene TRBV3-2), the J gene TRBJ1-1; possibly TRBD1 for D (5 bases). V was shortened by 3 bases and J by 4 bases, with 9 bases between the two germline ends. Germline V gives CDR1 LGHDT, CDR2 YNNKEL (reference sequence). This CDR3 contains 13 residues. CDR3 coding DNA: TGTGCCAGCAGCCACGGCGGGGGCACTGAAGCTTTCTTT. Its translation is CASSHGGGTEAFF.

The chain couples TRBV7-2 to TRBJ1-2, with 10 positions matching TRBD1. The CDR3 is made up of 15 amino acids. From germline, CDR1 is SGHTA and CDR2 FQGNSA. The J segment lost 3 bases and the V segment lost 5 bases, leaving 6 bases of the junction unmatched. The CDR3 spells CASSPQGQGHYGYTF. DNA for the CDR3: TGTGCCAGCAGCCCCCAGGGACAGGGGCACTATGGCTACACCTTC.

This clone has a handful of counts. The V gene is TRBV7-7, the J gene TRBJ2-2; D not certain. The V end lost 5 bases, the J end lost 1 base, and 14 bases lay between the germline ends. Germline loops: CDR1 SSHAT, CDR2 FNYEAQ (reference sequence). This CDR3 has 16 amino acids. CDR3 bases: TGTGCCAGCAGCCCCAGGTTACTCCAGAACACCGGGGAGCTGTTTTTT. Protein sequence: CASSPRLLQNTGELFF.

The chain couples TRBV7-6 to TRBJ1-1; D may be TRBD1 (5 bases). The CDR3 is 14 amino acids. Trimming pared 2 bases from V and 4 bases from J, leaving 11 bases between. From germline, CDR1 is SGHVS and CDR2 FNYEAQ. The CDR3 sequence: CASSLRQTGTEAFF. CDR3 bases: TGTGCCAGCAGCTTAAGACAGACTGGCACTGAAGCTTTCTTT.

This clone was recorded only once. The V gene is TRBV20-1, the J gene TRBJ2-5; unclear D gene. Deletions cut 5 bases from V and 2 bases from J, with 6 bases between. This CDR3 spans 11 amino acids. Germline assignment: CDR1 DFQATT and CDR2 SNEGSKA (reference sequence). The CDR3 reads CSAVSQETQYF. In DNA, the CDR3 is TGCAGTGCTGTCAGTCAAGAGACCCAGTACTTC.

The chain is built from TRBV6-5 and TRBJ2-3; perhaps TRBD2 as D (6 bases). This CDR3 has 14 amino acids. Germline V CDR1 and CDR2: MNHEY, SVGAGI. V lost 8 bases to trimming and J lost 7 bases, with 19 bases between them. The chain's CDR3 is CASRPGLGSNTQYF. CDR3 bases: TGTGCCAGCCGTCCGGGACTGGGATCAAATACGCAGTATTTT.

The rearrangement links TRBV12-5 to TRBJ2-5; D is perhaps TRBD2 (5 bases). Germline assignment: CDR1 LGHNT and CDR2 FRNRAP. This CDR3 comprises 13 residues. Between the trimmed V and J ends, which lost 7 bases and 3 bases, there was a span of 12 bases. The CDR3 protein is CASAVGLKETQYF. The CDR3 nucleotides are TGTGCTAGTGCCGTCGGACTTAAAGAGACCCAGTACTTC.

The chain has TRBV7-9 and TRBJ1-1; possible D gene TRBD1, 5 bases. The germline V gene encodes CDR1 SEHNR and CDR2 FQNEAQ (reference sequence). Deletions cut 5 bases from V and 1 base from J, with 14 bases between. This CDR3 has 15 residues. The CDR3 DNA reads TGTGCCAGCAGCCCCTGGGGGGGTCCGAACACTGAAGCTTTCTTT. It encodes CASSPWGGPNTEAFF.

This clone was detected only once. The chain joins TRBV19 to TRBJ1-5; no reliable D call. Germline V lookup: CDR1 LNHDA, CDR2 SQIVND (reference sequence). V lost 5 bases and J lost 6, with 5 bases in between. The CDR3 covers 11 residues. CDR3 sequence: CASSSGQPQHF. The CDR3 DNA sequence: TGTGCCAGTAGTTCGGGTCAGCCCCAGCATTTT.

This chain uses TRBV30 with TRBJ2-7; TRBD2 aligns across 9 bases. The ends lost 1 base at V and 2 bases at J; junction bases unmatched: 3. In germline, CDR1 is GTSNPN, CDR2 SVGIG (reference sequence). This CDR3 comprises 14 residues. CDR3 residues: CAWSGLAVTYEQYF. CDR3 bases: TGTGCCTGGAGTGGACTAGCGGTGACCTACGAGCAGTACTTC.

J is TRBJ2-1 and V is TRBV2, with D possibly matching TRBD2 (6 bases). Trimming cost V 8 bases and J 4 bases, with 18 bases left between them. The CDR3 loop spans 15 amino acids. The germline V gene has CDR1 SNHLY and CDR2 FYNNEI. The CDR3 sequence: CASGEVGGPYNEQFF. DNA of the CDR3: TGTGCCAGCGGGGAGGTGGGGGGACCATACAATGAGCAGTTCTTC.

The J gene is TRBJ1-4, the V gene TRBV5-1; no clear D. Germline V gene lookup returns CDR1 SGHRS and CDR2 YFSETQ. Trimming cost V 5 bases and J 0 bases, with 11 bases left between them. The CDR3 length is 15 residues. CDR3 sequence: CASRSGSATNEKLFF. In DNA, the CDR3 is TGCGCCAGCAGAAGTGGGAGTGCAACTAATGAAAAACTGTTTTTT.

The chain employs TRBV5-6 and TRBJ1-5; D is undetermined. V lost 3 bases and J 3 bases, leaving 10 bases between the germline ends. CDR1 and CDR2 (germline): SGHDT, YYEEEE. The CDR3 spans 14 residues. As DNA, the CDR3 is TGTGCCAGCAGCTCCCTACGCCTCAATCAGCCCCAGCATTTT. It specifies CASSSLRLNQPQHF.

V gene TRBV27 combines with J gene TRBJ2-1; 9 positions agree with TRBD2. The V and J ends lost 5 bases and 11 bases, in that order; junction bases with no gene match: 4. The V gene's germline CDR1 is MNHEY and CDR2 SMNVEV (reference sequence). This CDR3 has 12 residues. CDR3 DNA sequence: TGTGCCAGCAGTGCCGGGACTAGCAAGCAGTTCTTC. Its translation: CASSAGTSKQFF.

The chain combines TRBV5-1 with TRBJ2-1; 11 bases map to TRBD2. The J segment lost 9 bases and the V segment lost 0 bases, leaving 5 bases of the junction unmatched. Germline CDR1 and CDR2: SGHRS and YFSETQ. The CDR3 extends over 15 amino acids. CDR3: CASSLVTSGIREQFF. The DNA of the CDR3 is TGCGCCAGCAGCTTGGTGACTAGCGGGATTCGTGAGCAGTTCTTC.

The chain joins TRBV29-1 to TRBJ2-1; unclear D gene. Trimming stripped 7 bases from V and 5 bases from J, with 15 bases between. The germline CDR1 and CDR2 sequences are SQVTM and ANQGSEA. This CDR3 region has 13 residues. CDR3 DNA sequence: TGCAGCGGTATTCTTGTTCCCCACAATGAGCAGTTCTTC. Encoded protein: CSGILVPHNEQFF.

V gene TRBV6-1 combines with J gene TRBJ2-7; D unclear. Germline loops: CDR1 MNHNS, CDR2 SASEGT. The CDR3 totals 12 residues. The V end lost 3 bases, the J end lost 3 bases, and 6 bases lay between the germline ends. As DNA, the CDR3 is TGTGCCAGCAGTGACCAGTACTACGAGCAGTACTTC. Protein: CASSDQYYEQYF.

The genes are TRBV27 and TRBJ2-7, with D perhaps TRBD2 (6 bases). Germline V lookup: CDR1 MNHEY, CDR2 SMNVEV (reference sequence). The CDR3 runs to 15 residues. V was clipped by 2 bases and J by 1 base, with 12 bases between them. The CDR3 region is CASSLGGGRSYEQYF. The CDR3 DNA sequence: TGTGCCAGCAGTTTAGGAGGAGGGAGATCCTACGAGCAGTACTTC.